This T cell receptor beta chain stems from a study of shared clonotypes between healthy human individuals. The length of the CDR3 is 12 residues. Per germline, CDR1 SGHDN and CDR2 FVKESK. Trimming removed 3 bases from V and 12 bases from J; junction bases left unmatched: 7. The study enrolled healthy HIV-negative adults without recent acute infections or vaccinations as donors. Repertoires were generated with immunoSEQ multiplex PCR, while TCRdb's copy carries only in-frame clones and drops some. This sample has some 2.3 million clones, with more than 85% found just once. The sample comprised naive CD4+ T cells from PBMCs. Stated subset: CD45RA+ positively selected. This clonotype was sampled from a man between 18 and 29 years old in good health. Some clones in this sample may be carry-over from other donors' samples. This chain connects TRBV14 to TRBJ1-1; 7 nucleotides align to TRBD1. The CDR3 protein is CASSHETGRTFF. The CDR3 DNA reads TGTGCCAGCAGCCACGAGACAGGGCGAACTTTCTTT.